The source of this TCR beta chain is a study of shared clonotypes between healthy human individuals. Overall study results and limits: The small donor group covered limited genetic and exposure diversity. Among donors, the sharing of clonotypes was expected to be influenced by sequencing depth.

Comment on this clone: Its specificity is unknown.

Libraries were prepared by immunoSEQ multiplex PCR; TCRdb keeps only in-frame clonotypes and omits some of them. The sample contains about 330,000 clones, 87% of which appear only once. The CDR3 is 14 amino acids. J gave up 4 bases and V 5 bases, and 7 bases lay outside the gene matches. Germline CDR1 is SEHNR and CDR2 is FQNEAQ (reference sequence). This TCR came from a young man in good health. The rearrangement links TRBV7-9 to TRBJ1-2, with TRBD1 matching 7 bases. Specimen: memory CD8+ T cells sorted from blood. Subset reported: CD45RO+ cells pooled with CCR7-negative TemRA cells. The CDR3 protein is CASSRGQHPYGYTF. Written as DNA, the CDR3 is TGTGCCAGCAGCCGGGGACAGCACCCCTATGGCTACACCTTC.